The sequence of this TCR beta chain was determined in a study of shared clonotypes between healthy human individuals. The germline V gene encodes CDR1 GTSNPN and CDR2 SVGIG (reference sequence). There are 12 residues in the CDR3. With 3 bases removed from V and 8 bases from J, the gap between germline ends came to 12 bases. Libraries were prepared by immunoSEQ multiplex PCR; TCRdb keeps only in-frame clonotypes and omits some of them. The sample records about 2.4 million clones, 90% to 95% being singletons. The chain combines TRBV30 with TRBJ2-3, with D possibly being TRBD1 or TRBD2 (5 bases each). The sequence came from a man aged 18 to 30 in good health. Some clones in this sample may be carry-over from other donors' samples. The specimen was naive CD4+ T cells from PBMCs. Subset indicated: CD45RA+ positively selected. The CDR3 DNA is TGTGCCTGGAGGAGAACTGGGGGTACGCAGTATTTT. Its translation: CAWRRTGGTQYF.